This entry is about one T cell receptor (beta chain). Regarding treatment: roughly 20 received Ad26.COV2.S at low or high dose, single or two shots; 5 received placebo; per-sample allocation not given. Specimen acquisition occurred on day 63 following the initial vaccine or placebo injection. An adult of 18-55 years in Boston served as donor. The data stem from a study of Ad26.COV2.S vaccination and SARS-CoV-2 variants. Turning to the study itself: The study gave Ad26.COV2.S intramuscularly, once or twice 56 days apart.

Generated by immunoSEQ multiplex PCR, the TCRdb table keeps only in-frame clones and is missing some. The sample records around 250,000 clones, around 87% being singletons. The ends were cut back, 1 base at V and 10 bases at J, with 25 bases in the middle. Germline CDR1 reads LNHDA; CDR2 reads SQIVND (reference sequence). The CDR3 loop spans 17 amino acids. The receptor's source is a person between 18 and 60 years old who received the Ad26.COV2.S COVID-19 vaccine or a placebo. The sequences come from peripheral blood, collected in a trial of Ad26.COV2.S vaccine versus placebo. V is TRBV19 and J is TRBJ1-2; possible D gene TRBD1, 5 bases. The CDR3 loop is CASSIAGAGHSGGVYTF. CDR3 nucleotide sequence: TGTGCCAGTAGTATAGCTGGGGCTGGCCATTCTGGTGGGGTCTACACCTTC.